Each of the 23 T cell receptor beta chains below was sequenced from the same sample in a study of blood T cell repertoires in COVID-19. TCRdb keeps only in-frame clones here, not all; method: immunoSEQ multiplex PCR. Among 300,000 to 350,000 clones listed, about 90% were seen once. The sample taken for sequencing was PBMCs or T cells enriched from blood (not recorded which). These receptors originate from a woman aged 25 to 39 who had recovered from COVID-19.

The chain links TRBV29-1 to TRBJ2-3, with D perhaps matching TRBD1 (7 bases). This CDR3 comprises 13 residues. Germline loops: CDR1 SQVTM, CDR2 ANQGSEA. V was trimmed by 7 bases and J by 2 bases, leaving 13 bases between them. CDR3 sequence reads: CSAAGQYTDTQYF. The CDR3 region has the DNA TGCAGCGCCGCGGGACAGTACACAGATACGCAGTATTTT.

The V call is TRBV28, the J call TRBJ2-7; D perhaps matches TRBD1 (6 bases). Trimming pared 4 bases from V and 6 bases from J, leaving 16 bases between. Per germline, CDR1 MDHEN and CDR2 SYDVKM. The CDR3 spans 14 residues. The CDR3 region is CASSSGHRFGEQYF. The CDR3 DNA follows: TGTGCCAGCAGTTCGGGACACCGGTTTGGCGAGCAGTACTTC.

This sequence joins TRBV10-3 and TRBJ2-1, with 7 bases aligning to TRBD1. V was clipped by 6 bases and J by 8 bases; unmatched bases: 16. Germline V gives CDR1 ENHRY, CDR2 SYGVKD. This CDR3 comprises 16 residues. For the CDR3, the DNA is TGTGCCATCAGCGGTACCTCAGGGGGTCGTTCTTATGAGCAGTTCTTC. Its translation is CAISGTSGGRSYEQFF.

The V and J genes are TRBV19 and TRBJ2-3; 7 bases fit TRBD1. Germline V gene data show CDR1 as LNHDA and CDR2 as SQIVND (reference sequence). V lost 1 base to trimming and J lost 2 bases; unmatched junction nucleotides: 3. The CDR3 spans 15 residues. CDR3 amino acids: CASSIGDRNTDTQYF. DNA for the CDR3: TGTGCCAGTAGTATAGGGGACAGAAACACAGATACGCAGTATTTT.

Worth noting for this clone: Other DNA sequences in the same sample also yield this CDR3. V gene TRBV5-1 combines with J gene TRBJ1-5, with D possibly being TRBD1 (5 bases). CDR1 SGHRS and CDR2 YFSETQ come from the germline V gene. V dropped 0 bases and J dropped 5 bases, with 6 bases sitting between them. CDR3 size: 13 residues. The CDR3 loop is CASSLGGDQPQHF. DNA for the CDR3: TGCGCCAGCAGCTTGGGGGGGGATCAGCCCCAGCATTTT.

The J gene is TRBJ2-1, the V gene TRBV12-3 or TRBV12-4; 7 nucleotides agree with TRBD2. The V gene end was trimmed by 5 bases and the J gene end by 10 bases; junction bases not matched to a gene: 2. The CDR3 loop spans 11 amino acids. CDR3: CASSRAGEQFF. The CDR3, as DNA: TGTGCCAGCAGTCGAGCGGGGGAGCAGTTCTTC.

V gene TRBV29-1 combines with J gene TRBJ2-2, with 7 bases lining up with TRBD1. CDR3 length equals 12 residues. V lost 8 bases, J lost 7 bases, and 7 bases stayed unmatched. CDR1 is SQVTM and CDR2 is ANQGSEA in the germline V gene. The DNA for the CDR3 is TGCAGCACAGGACAGGCAGGCGGGGAGCTGTTTTTT. It translates to CSTGQAGGELFF.

This chain uses TRBV6-6 with TRBJ2-1; 7 nucleotides align to TRBD2. The V and J ends lost 3 bases and 2 bases, in that order; junction bases with no gene match: 4. There are 15 residues in the CDR3. CDR1 and CDR2 (germline): MNHNY, SVGAGI (reference sequence). The CDR3 DNA reads as TGTGCCAGCAGTTATCACGCGGGGGCCTACAATGAGCAGTTCTTC. Its translation: CASSYHAGAYNEQFF.

The chain joins TRBV10-3 to TRBJ2-3, with 10 bases aligning to TRBD2. This CDR3 has 17 residues. The V segment lost 2 bases and the J segment 2 bases; nucleotides outside the gene matches: 7. Per the germline V gene, CDR1 is ENHRY and CDR2 is SYGVKD. In DNA, the CDR3 is TGTGCCATCAGTGAGGGGCAGCGGGGGGGGACCACAGATACGCAGTATTTT. This translates into CAISEGQRGGTTDTQYF.

A single count supports this clone. The CDR3 region is CASTFRAPTAPSTDTQYF. CDR3 in DNA: TGTGCCAGCACCTTTAGGGCCCCGACAGCCCCTAGCACAGATACGCAGTATTTT. This chain links TRBV7-7 with TRBJ2-3, with TRBD1 as a possible D gene (5 bases). CDR1 is SSHAT and CDR2 is FNYEAQ in the germline V gene (reference sequence). Trimming shortened V by 7 bases and J by 0 bases, and 23 bases separated the two germline ends. The CDR3 totals 18 residues.

This clone was detected only once. The chain uses TRBV5-1 and TRBJ1-3; possibly TRBD1 for D (6 bases). Germline V gives CDR1 SGHRS, CDR2 YFSETQ. V was cut by 4 bases and J by 2 bases, with 16 bases left in between. CDR3 length: 16 residues. CDR3 region: CASSPGTNTPGNTIYF. CDR3 sequence (DNA): TGCGCCAGCAGCCCCGGGACAAATACCCCTGGAAACACCATATATTTT.

V and J are TRBV5-8 and TRBJ2-2, with D possibly being TRBD2 (6 bases). V lost 4 bases to trimming and J lost 5 bases, with 9 bases between them. This CDR3 region has 13 residues. Germline CDR1 reads SGHTS; CDR2 reads YDEGEE. The CDR3 region is CASSRRGTGELFF. The CDR3 DNA sequence: TGTGCCAGCAGCCGGAGGGGAACCGGGGAGCTGTTTTTT.

A single count supports this clone. The rearrangement uses TRBV5-5 and TRBJ1-1, with D hard to call. Trimming took off 0 bases at V and 6 bases at J, with 18 bases between the two ends. Germline values: CDR1 SGHKS, CDR2 YYEKEE (reference sequence). This CDR3 is 16 amino acids long. CDR3 protein: CASSLALSPPTAEAFF. CDR3 nucleotide sequence: TGTGCCAGCAGCTTGGCCTTATCTCCGCCTACCGCTGAAGCTTTCTTT.

The chain combines TRBV21-1 with TRBJ1-5; no check of the table's D call, TRBD1, against the DNA was made. TRBV21-1 counts as a pseudogene. This CDR3 spans 19 amino acids. Here the CDR3 reads CASSNPNPSRTGRGQPQHF. In DNA form, the CDR3 reads TGTGCCAGCAGCAACCCAAACCCTTCCCGGACAGGGAGGGGTCAGCCCCAGCATTTT.

The rearrangement joins TRBV24-1 to TRBJ2-3; TRBD2 aligns across 9 bases. The CDR3 covers 18 residues. CDR1 KGHDR and CDR2 SFDVKD come from the germline V gene. V was clipped by 0 bases and J by 2 bases; unmatched bases: 8. The CDR3 spells CATSDLRLSGGTTDTQYF. CDR3 sequence (DNA): TGTGCCACCAGTGATTTGCGGCTTAGCGGGGGCACCACAGATACGCAGTATTTT.

The genes are TRBV28 and TRBJ1-6, with D maybe TRBD1 (6 bases). The CDR3 is 16 amino acids. Germline assignment: CDR1 MDHEN and CDR2 SYDVKM. V lost 4 bases to trimming and J lost 10 bases, with 20 bases between them. CDR3 amino acids: CASSSIKNAGASPLHF. The CDR3 nucleotides are TGTGCCAGCAGTTCGATCAAAAATGCAGGGGCATCACCCCTCCACTTT. Drawing the rest from reference TRBV28 and TRBJ1-6, the complete variable domain is DVKVTQSSRYLVKRTGEKVFLECVQDMDHENMFWYRQDPGLGLRLIYFSYDVKMKEKGDIPEGYSVSREKKERFSLILESASTNQTSMYLCASSSIKNAGASPLHFGNGTRLTVT.

The rearrangement joins TRBV28 to TRBJ2-7, with D uncertain. The germline V and J ends were trimmed by 5 bases and 2 bases, with 13 bases remaining between them. Germline V gene sequence: CDR1 MDHEN, CDR2 SYDVKM. This CDR3 comprises 14 residues. The CDR3 spells CASSGRFPTYEQYF. CDR3 nucleotides: TGTGCCAGCAGTGGCAGGTTCCCTACCTACGAGCAGTACTTC.

This clone was seen more than once but under ten times. The chain is built from TRBV28 and TRBJ2-3; TRBD1 might be the D (5 bases). V was pared by 7 bases and J by 2 bases, with 13 bases between. The CDR3 is 14 amino acids. Germline V lookup: CDR1 MDHEN, CDR2 SYDVKM. CDR3 region: CASNVGVFTDTQYF. The CDR3 nucleotides read TGTGCCAGCAATGTAGGGGTATTCACAGATACGCAGTATTTT.

This clone was seen only once. The chain couples TRBV4-2 to TRBJ2-3; 8 bases line up with TRBD2. The CDR3 has 17 residues. Trimming took 3 bases from V and 2 from J; bases not matched to a gene: 10. The germline V gene has CDR1 LGHNA and CDR2 YNFKEQ. The CDR3 DNA reads as TGTGCCAGCAGCCAGGACCCGGGGGGGCGCCTCACAGATACGCAGTATTTT. This sequence encodes CASSQDPGGRLTDTQYF.

This clone was detected once. The CDR3, as DNA: TGTGCCTGGAGGGAAGACAGTCAGAGCTCCTATAATTCACCCCTCCACTTT. The encoded protein is CAWREDSQSSYNSPLHF. This chain connects TRBV30 to TRBJ1-6; a weak D match, TRBD1 (5 bases). The V end was cut by 3 bases, the J end by 0 bases, with 15 bases between. CDR1 and CDR2 from the germline V gene are GTSNPN and SVGIG (reference sequence). CDR3 length equals 17 residues. Full variable domain (missing parts from reference TRBV30 and TRBJ1-6): SQTIHQWPATLVQPVGSPLSLECTVEGTSNPNLYWYRQAAGRGLQLLFYSVGIGQISSEVPQNLSASRPQDRQFILSSKKLLLSDSGFYLCAWREDSQSSYNSPLHFGNGTRLTVT.

The gene calls are TRBV19 and TRBJ1-2; 7 nucleotides line up with TRBD1. V lost 4 bases, J lost 3 bases, and 5 bases stayed unmatched. The CDR3 runs to 14 residues. Germline V gives CDR1 LNHDA, CDR2 SQIVND (reference sequence). In DNA form, the CDR3 reads TGTGCCAGTAGTAGGGGACAGACTTACTATGGCTACACCTTC. It codes for CASSRGQTYYGYTF.

In its sample, this clone was seen once. The chain couples TRBV10-2 to TRBJ1-1; 8 nucleotides align to TRBD1. Trimming cost V 2 bases and J 4 bases; bases outside gene matches: 6. CDR3 length: 15 amino acids. CDR1 and CDR2 from the germline V gene are WSHSY and SAAADI. The CDR3: CASSEGDRGSTEAFF. CDR3 coding DNA: TGCGCCAGCAGTGAGGGTGACAGGGGTAGCACTGAAGCTTTCTTT.

The rearrangement links TRBV5-1 to TRBJ2-1; the match to TRBD2 covers 9 bases. CDR3 length: 17 amino acids. The trim removed 4 bases at V and 2 bases at J, leaving 10 bases unmatched. Germline V gives CDR1 SGHRS, CDR2 YFSETQ. The CDR3 DNA is TGCGCCAGCAGCCGCGGGGGCGGCGGGGGGGCCTACAATGAGCAGTTCTTC. This sequence encodes CASSRGGGGGAYNEQFF.